The clone carrying this T cell receptor beta chain was picked up one time. The antigen is not known. This table comes from immunoSEQ multiplex PCR, and its TCRdb copy is limited to in-frame clones, with some not included. The sample consists of under 20,000 clones, about 84% of them appearing once. Prior autoimmune disease or systemic immunosuppression barred patients. These data are taken from a study of OX40 agonist ivuxolimab in advanced cancers. General study results and limits: There were, on average, more expanded clones in CD8+ T cells than in CD4+.

Sequencing used CD4+ or CD8+ T cells sorted from blood, obtained in a trial of the OX40 agonist ivuxolimab. The TCR sequence derives from an adult with an advanced solid tumor such as melanoma, head and neck, liver or kidney cancer.

The CDR3 spells CASSERRGGLNNEQFF. CDR3 DNA sequence: TGTGCCAGCAGTGAACGGCGGGGGGGCCTAAACAATGAGCAGTTCTTC. The V and J genes are TRBV2 and TRBJ2-1, with 9 positions matching TRBD2. The germline CDR1 and CDR2 sequences are SNHLY and FYNNEI. V lost 2 bases to trimming and J lost 5 bases; unmatched junction nucleotides: 7. The CDR3 length is 16 residues.